Below, 17 T cell receptor beta chains from the same sample are listed, as sequenced in a study of blood T cell repertoires in COVID-19. Using immunoSEQ multiplex PCR, the repertoire was profiled, and TCRdb retains in-frame clones only, with some absent. The table includes about 300,000 clones, approximately 84% detected once. Input material: peripheral blood. These receptors all stem from a human donor with COVID-19, enrolled during active disease. The donor label of this sample is uncertain.

This sequence joins TRBV27 and TRBJ2-3; TRBD2 agrees at 7 bases. V shed 0 bases, J shed 6 bases, and the junction held 9 bases outside the gene matches. Germline V lookup: CDR1 MNHEY, CDR2 SMNVEV (reference sequence). The CDR3 has 16 amino acids. The CDR3 DNA sequence: TGTGCCAGCAGTTTATCGCGAGGGAGGGCCGGGGATACGCAGTATTTT. Amino acid sequence: CASSLSRGRAGDTQYF.

CDR3 loop: CASSPRGNYGYTF. In nucleotides, the CDR3 is TGTGCCAGCAGTCCCAGGGGTAACTATGGCTACACCTTC. V is TRBV28 and J is TRBJ1-2; tentatively, D is TRBD1 (6 bases). Germline lookup yields CDR1 MDHEN and CDR2 SYDVKM. This CDR3 comprises 13 residues. Trimming pared 5 bases from V and 1 base from J, leaving 8 bases between.

This chain uses TRBV28 with TRBJ1-4; possible D gene TRBD1, 5 bases. The CDR3 loop spans 16 amino acids. V lost 8 bases, J lost 7 bases, and 23 bases lay in between. Germline V lookup: CDR1 MDHEN, CDR2 SYDVKM. The CDR3 coding sequence is TGTGCCAGCTCTGGTTCCGGGGGGTGGGCGGTTGAAAAACTGTTTTTT. Its protein is CASSGSGGWAVEKLFF.

This clone appeared a single time. This chain joins TRBV5-1 and TRBJ1-6, with D possibly TRBD1 on 5 matching bases. Germline V gene lookup returns CDR1 SGHRS and CDR2 YFSETQ. The CDR3 consists of 16 residues. The V and J ends lost 4 bases and 0 bases respectively, with 11 bases between them. CDR3 region: CASSDGGSSYNSPLHF. Written as DNA, the CDR3 is TGCGCCAGCAGCGATGGGGGGAGCTCCTATAATTCACCCCTCCACTTT.

The chain recombines TRBV5-1 with TRBJ1-2; D gene unclear. The CDR3 is 16 amino acids. Germline CDR1 and CDR2: SGHRS and YFSETQ. V was clipped by 0 bases and J by 5 bases, with 17 bases between them. The CDR3 DNA reads as TGCGCCAGCAGCTTGGAGGGAGGGATTCTCGGGTATGGCTACACCTTC. This codes for CASSLEGGILGYGYTF. The variable domain in full, with the rest retrieved from reference TRBV5-1 and TRBJ1-2, is KAGVTQTPRYLIKTRGQQVTLSCSPISGHRSVSWYQQTPGQGLQFLFEYFSETQRNKGNFPGRFSGRQFSNSRSEMNVSTLELGDSALYLCASSLEGGILGYGYTFGSGTRLTVV.

V and J are TRBV6-2 or TRBV6-3 and TRBJ2-1; TRBD2 matches 9 bases. V was clipped by 0 bases and J by 9 bases; unmatched bases: 6. The germline V gene has CDR1 MNHEY and CDR2 SVGEGT. The CDR3 totals 15 residues. CDR3 residues: CASSYSRREGPEQFF. DNA of the CDR3: TGTGCCAGCAGTTACTCTAGGCGGGAGGGCCCTGAGCAGTTCTTC.

The rearrangement joins TRBV2 to TRBJ1-5; TRBD1 aligns across 7 bases. The CDR3 spans 15 residues. Germline CDR1 and CDR2: SNHLY and FYNNEI. V lost 4 bases and J lost 2; bases outside the gene matches: 5. In DNA, the CDR3 is TGTGCCAGCAGTGTTAGGGGGCAAGGCAATCAGCCCCAGCATTTT. Residues: CASSVRGQGNQPQHF.

V gene TRBV28 combines with J gene TRBJ1-4, with 10 bases identical to TRBD1. Germline V gives CDR1 MDHEN, CDR2 SYDVKM. The CDR3 is 14 residues long. Unmatched junction bases numbered 5, after V lost 6 bases and J lost 7 bases. The CDR3 coding sequence is TGTGCCAGCAGGGGACAGGGGAGTGCTGAAAAACTGTTTTTT. Translated: CASRGQGSAEKLFF. Drawing the rest from reference TRBV28 and TRBJ1-4, the complete variable domain is DVKVTQSSRYLVKRTGEKVFLECVQDMDHENMFWYRQDPGLGLRLIYFSYDVKMKEKGDIPEGYSVSREKKERFSLILESASTNQTSMYLCASRGQGSAEKLFFGSGTQLSVL.

V usage is TRBV12-5 and J usage is TRBJ1-5, with D maybe TRBD1 (5 bases). Trimming removed 10 bases at V and 4 bases at J, with 14 bases between. The CDR3 runs to 13 residues. The germline V gene encodes CDR1 LGHNT and CDR2 FRNRAP. The CDR3 reads CATGLGGNQPQHF. The CDR3 region has the DNA TGTGCTACCGGTCTGGGGGGGAATCAGCCCCAGCATTTT. The full variable domain, in which reference TRBV12-5 and TRBJ1-5 provide the parts outside the CDR3, is DARVTQTPRHKVTEMGQEVTMRCQPILGHNTVFWYRQTMMQGLELLAYFRNRAPLDDSGMPKDRFSAEMPDATLATLKIQPSEPRDSAVYFCATGLGGNQPQHFGDGTRLSIL.

In its sample, this clone was seen once. This sequence joins TRBV7-9 and TRBJ1-5; D might be TRBD1 (5 bases). V shed 5 bases and J shed 2 bases, with 16 bases lying between them. The CDR3 spans 16 residues. Per the germline V gene, CDR1 is SEHNR and CDR2 is FQNEAQ (reference sequence). The CDR3 is CASSITGPEGNQPQHF. The CDR3 coding sequence is TGTGCCAGCAGCATCACAGGCCCAGAAGGCAATCAGCCCCAGCATTTT.

The chain uses TRBV11-2 and TRBJ2-1; 10 positions match TRBD2. From germline, CDR1 is SGHAT and CDR2 FQNNGV. Trimming removed 6 bases from V and 8 bases from J; junction bases left unmatched: 10. The CDR3 length is 15 residues. DNA of the CDR3: TGTGCCAGCAGTTTGCGCTCTAGCGGGAGTTATGAGCAGTTCTTC. This translates into CASSLRSSGSYEQFF.

The rearrangement links TRBV27 to TRBJ2-7; D is perhaps TRBD1 (6 bases). Germline CDR1 and CDR2: MNHEY and SMNVEV (reference sequence). The CDR3 is made up of 14 amino acids. Deletions cut 2 bases from V and 3 bases from J, with 11 bases between. The CDR3 nucleotides are TGTGCCAGCAGTTTAGGGCGAGGGGGCTACGAGCAGTACTTC. It is translated as CASSLGRGGYEQYF.

The chain combines TRBV2 with TRBJ2-7; the match to TRBD1 covers 8 bases. In germline, CDR1 is SNHLY, CDR2 FYNNEI. The junction had 2 bases not matched to a gene; V was cut back by 6 bases and J by 4 bases. The length of the CDR3 is 12 residues. The CDR3 loop is CASRGQVYEQYF. As DNA, the CDR3 is TGTGCCAGCAGGGGACAGGTATACGAGCAGTACTTC.

The chain carries TRBV2 and TRBJ2-1, with D maybe TRBD2 (5 bases). Germline V gene data show CDR1 as SNHLY and CDR2 as FYNNEI. The CDR3 has 15 residues. Trimming cost V 3 bases and J 3 bases, with 12 bases left between them. CDR3 in DNA: TGTGCCAGCAGTGACCCCCTTAGCGTCTACAATGAGCAGTTCTTC. It yields the protein CASSDPLSVYNEQFF.

The rearrangement links TRBV6-5 to TRBJ2-7; TRBD1 agrees at 9 bases. Per the germline V gene, CDR1 is MNHEY and CDR2 is SVGAGI. This CDR3 is 14 amino acids long. Germline trimming cut 6 bases from V and 5 bases from J; bases unmatched to any gene: 8. Written as DNA, the CDR3 is TGTGCCAGCAGCCTATGGGACAGGGCACACGAGCAGTACTTC. Translation: CASSLWDRAHEQYF.

The genes are TRBV18 and TRBJ1-5, with 7 bases fitting TRBD1. Looked up from germline, CDR1 is KGHSH and CDR2 is LQKENI. Unmatched junction bases numbered 4, after V lost 2 bases and J lost 3 bases. This CDR3 is 15 amino acids long. Written as DNA, the CDR3 is TGTGCCAGCTCACCAGGGGACAGAATCAATCAGCCCCAGCATTTT. Translating it yields CASSPGDRINQPQHF.

The chain carries TRBV7-2 and TRBJ2-3; 13 nucleotides line up with TRBD2. The V and J ends lost 5 bases and 1 base, in that order; junction bases with no gene match: 3. Per germline, CDR1 SGHTA and CDR2 FQGNSA. The CDR3 is 16 residues long. The chain's CDR3 is CASSPLAGGGTDTQYF. CDR3 nucleotides: TGTGCCAGCAGCCCACTAGCGGGAGGGGGCACAGATACGCAGTATTTT.